The rows below give T cell receptor beta chains drawn from one sample of a study of B cell selection in AIRE deficiency. TCRdb's copy holds only in-frame clones and misses some; the assay was immunoSEQ multiplex PCR. The sample records some 22,000 clones, about 96% being singletons. Sequenced: CD4+CD127+ conventional T cells sorted from PBMCs. Receptors were obtained from a human donor in good health. Both conserved end residues are trimmed from each CDR3. The order of the fields is J gene, CDR3 length, V gene, CDR3 protein.

>TRBJ1-5|12|TRBV5-6
ASSLLRGNQPQH
>TRBJ2-1|11|TRBV28
ASTLVGTYEQF
>TRBJ2-1|13|TRBV19
ASSTGTSGYNEQF
>TRBJ2-7|11|TRBV5-6
ASSPGRRYEQY
>TRBJ1-3|12|TRBV5-1
ASSPGDTGNTIY
>TRBJ1-1|9|TRBV19
ASSTVTEAF
>TRBJ1-2|11|TRBV7-2
ASSLGAGDGYT
>TRBJ2-5|13|TRBV11-2
ASSLGQGVGETQY
>TRBJ1-6|15|TRBV6-1
ASSELGWDSYNSPLH
>TRBJ1-1|15|TRBV6-4
ASSDQGTGRRDTEAF
>TRBJ2-3|11|TRBV6-1
ASSGGRTDTQY
>TRBJ2-1|10|TRBV11-3
ASSLTGGVQF
>TRBJ2-7|12|TRBV7-2
ASSLYGGFYEQY
>TRBJ2-2|10|TRBV6-5
ASSPTTGELF
>TRBJ1-2|11|TRBV28
ASSLRGLYGYT
>TRBJ2-7|11|TRBV6-1
ASSAGHLYEQY
>TRBJ1-1|14|TRBV30
AWSVSRTGMNTEAF
>TRBJ2-5|13|TRBV9
ASSPTAGGQETQY
>TRBJ1-1|11|TRBV30
AWSVAQNTEAF
>TRBJ1-1|13|TRBV5-6
ASSYPGGGGTEAF
>TRBJ2-3|16|TRBV12-2
ASRLATRQVEGTDTQY
>TRBJ2-5|9|TRBV7-9
ASSKRETQY
>TRBJ2-2|14|TRBV15
ATSGWRAANTGELF
>TRBJ1-1|12|TRBV11-1
ASSLSQGNTEAF
>TRBJ2-2|14|TRBV28
ASSSRTSGAIGELF
>TRBJ2-3|15|TRBV5-1
ASSLSSRGSGTDTQY
>TRBJ2-7|12|TRBV6-6
ASSGLAGTYEQY
>TRBJ2-3|14|TRBV12-5
ASGPRGTASTDTQY
>TRBJ2-1|14|TRBV5-8
ASSFSGFISYNEQF
>TRBJ1-5|14|TRBV2
ASSEQGNPSNQPQH
>TRBJ2-3|12|TRBV11-3
ASSLDPSLGTQY
>TRBJ2-7|13|TRBV18
ASSPQFEGTYEQY
>TRBJ2-2|12|TRBV2
ASKQGQGTGELF
>TRBJ1-2|10|TRBV5-1
ASSLEGLGYT
>TRBJ1-2|13|TRBV5-1
ASSLAGGGFDGYT
>TRBJ1-5|11|TRBV29-1
SVAPELGRPQH
>TRBJ2-5|9|TRBV20-1
SARNQETQY
>TRBJ2-3|10|TRBV5-1
ASSPGTDTQY
>TRBJ2-7|13|TRBV18
ASSSPWPGGSEQY
>TRBJ2-1|8|TRBV7-9
ASIADEQF
>TRBJ2-3|11|TRBV18
ASSPAGSDTQY